The present TCR beta chain was sequenced within a study of T cell changes during pregnancy in multiple sclerosis. CDR3 size: 14 residues. Germline V CDR1 and CDR2: PRHDT, FYEKMQ (reference sequence). The ends lost 0 bases at V and 7 bases at J; junction bases unmatched: 6. TCRdb keeps only in-frame clones here, not all; method: immunoSEQ multiplex PCR. The data contain 30,000 or so clones, 89% of them seen just once; the ten biggest clones take up 11%. Sequenced here: CD8+ T cells from peripheral blood mononuclear cells, sampled in the third trimester of pregnancy. The chain is built from TRBV13 and TRBJ2-7; the match to TRBD1 covers 7 bases. This receptor was taken from a female donor with multiple sclerosis, enrolled in a pregnancy study. This CDR3 is CASSLGGTAWEQYF. The DNA for the CDR3 is TGTGCCAGCAGCTTAGGAGGGACAGCCTGGGAGCAGTACTTC.